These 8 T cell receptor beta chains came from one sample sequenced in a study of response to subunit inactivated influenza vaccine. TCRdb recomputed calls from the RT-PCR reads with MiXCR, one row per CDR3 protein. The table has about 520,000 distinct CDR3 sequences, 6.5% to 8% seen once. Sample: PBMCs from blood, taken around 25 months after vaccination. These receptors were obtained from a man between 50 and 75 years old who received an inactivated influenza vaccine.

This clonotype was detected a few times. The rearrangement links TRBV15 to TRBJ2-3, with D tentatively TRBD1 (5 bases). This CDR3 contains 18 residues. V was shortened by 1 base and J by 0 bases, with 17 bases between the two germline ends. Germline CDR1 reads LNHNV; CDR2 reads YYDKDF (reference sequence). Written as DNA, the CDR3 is TGTGCCACCAGCAGAGGAGCAGGGATTTCGACTAGCACAGATACGCAGTATTTT. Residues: CATSRGAGISTSTDTQYF. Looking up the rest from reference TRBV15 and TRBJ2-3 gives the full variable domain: DAMVIQNPRYQVTQFGKPVTLSCSQTLNHNVMYWYQQKSSQAPKLLFHYYDKDFNNEADTPDNFQSRRPNTSFCFLDIRSPGLGDTAMYLCATSRGAGISTSTDTQYFGPGTRLTVL.

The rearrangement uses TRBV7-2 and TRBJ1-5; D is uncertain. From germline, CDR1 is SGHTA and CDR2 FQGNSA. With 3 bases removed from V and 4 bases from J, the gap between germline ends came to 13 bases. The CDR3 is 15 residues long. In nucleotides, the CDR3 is TGTGCCAGCAGCTTTAGGTCCGGGAATAATCAGCCCCAGCATTTT. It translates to CASSFRSGNNQPQHF.

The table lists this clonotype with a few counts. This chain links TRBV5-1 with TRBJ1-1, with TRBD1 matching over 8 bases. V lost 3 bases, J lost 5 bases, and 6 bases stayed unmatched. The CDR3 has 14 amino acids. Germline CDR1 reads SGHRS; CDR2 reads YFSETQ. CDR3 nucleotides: TGCGCCAGCAGCTCCCAGGGGGCGCAAACTGAAGCTTTCTTT. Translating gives CASSSQGAQTEAFF.

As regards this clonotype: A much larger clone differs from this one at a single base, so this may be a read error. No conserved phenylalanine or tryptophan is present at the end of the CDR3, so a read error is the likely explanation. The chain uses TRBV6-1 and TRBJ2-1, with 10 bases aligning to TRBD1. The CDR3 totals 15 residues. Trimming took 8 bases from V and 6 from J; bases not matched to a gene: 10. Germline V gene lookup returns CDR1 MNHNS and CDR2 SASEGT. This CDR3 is CASSESGTGVNEQFS. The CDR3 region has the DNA TGTGCCAGCTCAGAATCCGGGACAGGGGTCAATGAGCAGTTCTCC.

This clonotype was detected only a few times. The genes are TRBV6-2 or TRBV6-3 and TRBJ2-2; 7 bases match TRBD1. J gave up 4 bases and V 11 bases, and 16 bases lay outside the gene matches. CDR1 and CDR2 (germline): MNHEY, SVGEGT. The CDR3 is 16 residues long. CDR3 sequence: CAHGTGARISTGELFF. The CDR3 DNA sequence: TGTGCCCATGGAACAGGGGCGAGGATTAGCACCGGGGAGCTGTTTTTT.

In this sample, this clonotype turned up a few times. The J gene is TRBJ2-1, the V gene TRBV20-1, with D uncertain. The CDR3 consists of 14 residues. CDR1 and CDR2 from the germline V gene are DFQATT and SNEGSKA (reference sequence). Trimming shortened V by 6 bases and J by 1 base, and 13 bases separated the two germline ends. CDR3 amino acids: CSARRKSSYNEQFF. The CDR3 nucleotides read TGCAGTGCCAGGCGAAAGTCTTCCTACAATGAGCAGTTCTTC.

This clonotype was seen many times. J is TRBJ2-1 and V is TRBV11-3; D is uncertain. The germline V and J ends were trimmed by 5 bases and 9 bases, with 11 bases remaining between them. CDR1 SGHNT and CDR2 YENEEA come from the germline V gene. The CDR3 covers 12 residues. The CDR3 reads CASSRVDGEQFF. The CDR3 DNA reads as TGTGCCAGCAGCCGGGTCGACGGTGAGCAGTTCTTC.

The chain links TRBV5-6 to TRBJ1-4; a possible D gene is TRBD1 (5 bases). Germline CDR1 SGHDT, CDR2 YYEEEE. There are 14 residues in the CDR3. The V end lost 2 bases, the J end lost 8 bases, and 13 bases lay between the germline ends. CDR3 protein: CASSLSAPGEKLFF. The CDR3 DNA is TGTGCCAGCAGCTTATCGGCACCAGGGGAAAAACTGTTTTTT.